Listed below are T cell receptor beta chains from one sample, sequenced in a study of blood T cells in healthy people across ages. MiXCR, run by TCRdb on the 5' RACE reads, gives a single entry per CDR3 protein. The sample consists of 1.5 million or so distinct CDR3 sequences, about 40% of them appearing once. The sample taken for sequencing was blood. The receptors originated from a woman younger than 35 in good health. CDR3s include the opening cysteine and the closing phenylalanine or tryptophan. D genes are given only for firm matches. Some rows mark clone size as missing; the rest say once, few, many or name a class of expanded clone.

j_call d_call clone_size v_call cdr3_aa cdr3_nt
TRBJ2-1 - few TRBV15 CATSRDRVLYNEQFF TGTGCCACCAGCAGAGACAGGGTCCTCTACAATGAGCAGTTCTTC
TRBJ1-1 - - TRBV27 CASTSRRLNTEAFF TGTGCCAGCACATCCCGTCGGTTGAACACTGAAGCTTTCTTT
TRBJ2-5 - - TRBV5-1 CASSSWGAGNLETQYF TGCGCCAGCAGCTCGTGGGGGGCAGGGAACTTAGAGACCCAGTACTTC
TRBJ2-1 - few TRBV20-1 CSANHGDLLYNEQFF TGCAGTGCTAACCACGGGGACCTCCTCTACAATGAGCAGTTCTTC
TRBJ2-2 TRBD1 - TRBV28 CASSATGTGYSGELFF TGTGCCAGCAGCGCAACCGGGACAGGGTATTCCGGGGAGCTGTTTTTT
TRBJ1-5 - - TRBV20-1 CSATKLGADQPQHF TGCAGTGCAACAAAATTGGGGGCGGATCAGCCCCAGCATTTT
TRBJ2-7 TRBD1 few TRBV9 CASSVGETGYYEQYF TGTGCCAGCAGCGTAGGGGAGACAGGGTATTACGAGCAGTACTTC
TRBJ2-2 - - TRBV27 CASSVLSDGKLFF TGTGCCAGCAGTGTACTTAGCGACGGGAAGCTGTTTTTT
TRBJ2-7 - - TRBV29-1 CSVERRESPYEQYF TGCAGCGTTGAGCGGCGGGAATCGCCCTACGAGCAGTACTTC
TRBJ1-4 - few TRBV29-1 CSVDSGVGEKLFF TGCAGCGTTGATTCAGGGGTAGGAGAAAAACTGTTTTTT
TRBJ2-3 - - TRBV6-1 CASSGIRSSRADTQYF TGTGCCAGCAGTGGAATTCGGTCTAGCAGGGCAGATACGCAGTATTTT
TRBJ1-1 - - TRBV20-1 CSASQGMNTEAFF TGCAGTGCTAGTCAGGGAATGAACACTGAAGCTTTCTTT
TRBJ2-1 TRBD2 - TRBV5-1 CASSLRLAGDHNGQFF TGCGCCAGCAGCCTACGACTAGCGGGGGACCACAATGGGCAGTTCTTC
TRBJ2-3 TRBD1 - TRBV10-2 CASSEVRGSTDTRYF TGCGCCAGCAGTGAAGTCAGGGGGTCTACAGATACGCGGTATTTT
TRBJ2-4 TRBD1 - TRBV7-9 CASSPDRGYYKQYF TGTGCCAGCAGCCCCGACAGGGGTTACTACAAGCAGTACTTC
TRBJ2-4 - - TRBV3-1 CASSQNLGGKNIQYF TGTGCCAGCAGCCAAAACTTGGGGGGCAAAAACATTCAGTACTTC
TRBJ2-5 TRBD2 - TRBV20-1 CSAKAGGRNEQYF TGCAGTGCAAAAGCGGGGGGGCGTAATGAGCAGTACTTC
TRBJ2-3 TRBD1 few TRBV10-3 CAISGGQGTDTQYF TGTGCCATCAGCGGGGGACAGGGTACAGATACGCAGTATTTT
TRBJ1-5 - - TRBV7-9 CASSLTMDQPQHF TGTGCCAGCAGCCTGACGATGGATCAGCCCCAGCATTTT
TRBJ2-5 - few TRBV12-3/TRBV12-4 CASTFGQETQYF TGTGCCAGCACCTTCGGACAAGAGACCCAGTACTTC
TRBJ2-5 TRBD2 - TRBV15 CATSDQLRGHGLAGNEQYF TGTGCCACCAGCGATCAACTTCGGGGGCACGGACTAGCGGGCAATGAGCAGTACTTC
TRBJ2-7 - - TRBV4-1 CASSQDGQVYEQYF TGCGCCAGCAGCCAAGATGGGCAGGTTTACGAGCAGTACTTC
TRBJ2-5 - - TRBV4-1 CASGRGLQAEQYF TGCGCCAGTGGCCGGGGGCTACAGGCGGAGCAGTACTTC
TRBJ1-2 - - TRBV6-1 CATGTGSRANGYTF TGTGCCACAGGAACAGGGAGTCGGGCCAATGGCTACACCTTC
TRBJ2-1 TRBD2 - TRBV6-1 CASSPNERASGSGEQFF TGTGCCAGCAGCCCTAACGAGCGGGCTAGCGGGAGTGGAGAGCAGTTCTTC
TRBJ2-3 TRBD2 - TRBV10-3 CAILSSGGAADTQYF TGTGCCATCTTATCGAGCGGGGGGGCCGCAGATACGCAGTATTTT
TRBJ2-7 - - TRBV5-1 CASSLGGTSPLLEQYF TGCGCCAGCAGCTTGGGTGGAACTAGTCCCCTCCTCGAGCAGTACTTC
TRBJ2-3 TRBD2 - TRBV5-1 CASKGLAESTDTQYF TGCGCCAGCAAGGGACTAGCGGAAAGCACAGATACGCAGTATTTT
TRBJ2-7 TRBD1 - TRBV5-1 CASSTQIGTGAYEQYF TGCGCCAGCAGCACCCAGATCGGGACAGGGGCCTACGAGCAGTACTTC
TRBJ1-1 TRBD1 - TRBV12-3/TRBV12-4 CASSEDRRKVFF TGTGCCAGCAGTGAGGACAGGCGCAAGGTTTTCTTT
TRBJ1-3 TRBD1 few TRBV12-3/TRBV12-4 CASSLWGQGGAGGNTIYF TGTGCCAGCAGTTTATGGGGACAGGGAGGTGCAGGAGGAAACACCATATATTTT
TRBJ2-7 - few TRBV12-3/TRBV12-4 CASRGGLREQYF TGTGCCAGCAGGGGGGGACTGCGCGAGCAGTACTTC
TRBJ1-5 TRBD1 - TRBV7-2 CASSLRTGGSQPQHF TGTGCCAGCAGCTTAAGAACAGGGGGGAGTCAGCCCCAGCATTTT
TRBJ2-3 TRBD2 many TRBV4-1 CASSHPTLAVKNTDTQYF TGCGCCAGCAGCCACCCGACACTAGCGGTCAAGAACACAGATACGCAGTATTTT
TRBJ2-5 TRBD1 - TRBV18 CASSPIRTGGQQETQYF TGTGCCAGCTCACCAATCCGGACAGGGGGCCAACAAGAGACCCAGTACTTC
TRBJ2-1 TRBD2 - TRBV18 CASSPPSLAAGHEQFF TGTGCCAGCTCACCACCCTCACTAGCGGCGGGCCATGAGCAGTTCTTC
TRBJ2-1 TRBD2 - TRBV18 CAGSPLASGAYNEQFF TGTGCCGGCTCACCTCTGGCTAGCGGGGCTTACAATGAGCAGTTCTTC
TRBJ1-4 - - TRBV6-6 CASRISDEKLFF TGTGCCAGCCGAATTTCTGATGAAAAACTGTTTTTT
TRBJ2-1 TRBD2 - TRBV10-3 CATSPAGGVENEQFF TGTGCCACTTCCCCAGCGGGAGGGGTCGAGAATGAGCAGTTCTTC
TRBJ2-5 - - TRBV3-1 CASSQEGRAEYF TGTGCCAGCAGCCAAGAAGGGAGAGCCGAGTACTTC
TRBJ1-4 - few TRBV15 CATSLEEGTNEKLFF TGTGCCACCAGCCTCGAGGAAGGTACTAATGAAAAACTGTTTTTT
TRBJ2-3 - few TRBV6-1 CASSEGQAFTDTQYF TGTGCCAGCAGTGAAGGCCAAGCTTTCACAGATACGCAGTATTTT
TRBJ2-1 TRBD2 few TRBV27 CASSFFSGSSYNEQFF TGTGCCAGCAGTTTTTTTAGCGGGAGCTCCTACAATGAGCAGTTCTTC
TRBJ2-4 TRBD1 - TRBV7-2 CASSPRNRDSLAKNIQYF TGTGCCAGCAGCCCCCGGAACCGGGACAGCCTAGCCAAAAACATTCAGTACTTC
TRBJ2-3 TRBD2 - TRBV6-1 CASSDYRLAGVPDTQYF TGTGCCAGCAGTGATTACAGACTAGCGGGAGTACCAGATACGCAGTATTTT
TRBJ2-3 - few TRBV20-1 CSARAAIQSTDTQYF TGCAGTGCTAGAGCGGCGATACAAAGCACAGATACGCAGTATTTT
TRBJ2-1 - - TRBV9 CASSVAQGVHNEQFF TGTGCCAGCAGCGTAGCACAGGGTGTCCACAATGAGCAGTTCTTC
TRBJ2-3 - - TRBV6-4 CASSEQRGSTDTQYF TGTGCCAGCAGTGAACAACGGGGAAGCACAGATACGCAGTATTTT
TRBJ2-1 - few TRBV6-1 CASSERGNFNEQFF TGTGCCAGCAGTGAACGGGGGAATTTCAATGAGCAGTTCTTC
TRBJ1-1 - few TRBV12-3/TRBV12-4 CASSLQYRSNTEAFF TGTGCCAGCAGTTTACAGTATCGGTCGAACACTGAAGCTTTCTTT
TRBJ2-7 - - TRBV7-2 CATMGGHEQYF TGTGCCACCATGGGGGGACACGAGCAGTACTTC
TRBJ2-5 TRBD2 - TRBV12-3/TRBV12-4 CASSSRALLAGATGETQYF TGTGCCAGCAGTTCCAGGGCACTTCTAGCGGGAGCAACGGGAGAGACCCAGTACTTC
TRBJ1-2 - - TRBV20-1 CSARDGHNQGYTF TGCAGTGCTAGAGACGGTCATAATCAGGGCTACACCTTC
TRBJ2-7 - few TRBV28 CASSFPGGRGYEQYF TGTGCCAGCAGCTTCCCTGGGGGCCGCGGCTACGAGCAGTACTTC
TRBJ2-5 - - TRBV11-2 CASSVAVTQETQYF TGTGCCAGCAGCGTCGCGGTCACACAAGAGACCCAGTACTTC
TRBJ2-7 - few TRBV12-3/TRBV12-4 CASSLCGRGSCEQYF TGTGCCAGCAGTTTATGTGGCCGGGGCTCCTGCGAGCAGTACTTC
TRBJ2-5 - - TRBV5-1 CASSLGGTWEMGYF TGCGCCAGCAGCTTGGGGGGGACTTGGGAAATGGGGTACTTC
TRBJ1-2 - few TRBV4-1 CASSHGTGQTNYGYTF TGCGCCAGCAGCCACGGGACTGGACAGACAAACTATGGCTACACCTTC
TRBJ1-1 - - TRBV5-1 CASQTGQTYVTTEAFF TGCGCCAGCCAGACGGGGCAGACGTATGTCACCACTGAAGCTTTCTTT
TRBJ2-1 TRBD2 - TRBV20-1 CSAPAGTSGRYYNEQFF TGCAGTGCCCCTGCCGGGACTAGCGGGAGATATTACAATGAGCAGTTCTTC